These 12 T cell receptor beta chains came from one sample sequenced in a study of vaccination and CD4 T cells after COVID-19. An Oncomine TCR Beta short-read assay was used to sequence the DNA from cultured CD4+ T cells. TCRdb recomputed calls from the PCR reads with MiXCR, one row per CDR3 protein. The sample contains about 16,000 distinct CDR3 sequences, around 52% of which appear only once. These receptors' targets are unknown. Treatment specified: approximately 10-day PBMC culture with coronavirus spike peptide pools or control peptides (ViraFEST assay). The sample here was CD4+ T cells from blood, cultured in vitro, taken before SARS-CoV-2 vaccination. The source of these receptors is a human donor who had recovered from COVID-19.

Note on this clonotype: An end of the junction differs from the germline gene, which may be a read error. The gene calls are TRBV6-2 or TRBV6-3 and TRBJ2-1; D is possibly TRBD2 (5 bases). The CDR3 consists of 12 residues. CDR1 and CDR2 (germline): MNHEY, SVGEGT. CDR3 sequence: CASSDSGIEQFF. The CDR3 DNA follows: TGTGCCAGCAGTGACTCCGGGATTGAGCAGTTCTTC.

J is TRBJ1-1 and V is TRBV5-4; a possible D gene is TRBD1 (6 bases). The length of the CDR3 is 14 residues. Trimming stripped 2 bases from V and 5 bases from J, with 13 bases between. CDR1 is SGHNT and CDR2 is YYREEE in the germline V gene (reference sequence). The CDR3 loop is CASSLGGAMTEAFF. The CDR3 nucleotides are TGTGCCAGCAGCTTAGGGGGGGCAATGACTGAAGCTTTCTTT.

The CDR3 reads CASSLGVARGRPETQYF. The CDR3 bases are TGTGCCAGCAGCTTAGGAGTAGCCAGGGGGCGCCCGGAGACCCAGTACTTC. This chain joins TRBV11-3 and TRBJ2-5, with 8 bases lining up with TRBD1. The germline V gene encodes CDR1 SGHNT and CDR2 YENEEA. The length of the CDR3 is 17 residues. V was pared by 1 base and J by 5 bases, with 12 bases of the junction left unmatched. Variable domain in full (rest from reference TRBV11-3 and TRBJ2-5): EAGVVQSPRYKIIEKKQPVAFWCNPISGHNTLYWYLQNLGQGPELLIRYENEEAVDDSQLPKDRFSAERLKGVDSTLKIQPAELGDSAVYLCASSLGVARGRPETQYFGPGTRLLVL.

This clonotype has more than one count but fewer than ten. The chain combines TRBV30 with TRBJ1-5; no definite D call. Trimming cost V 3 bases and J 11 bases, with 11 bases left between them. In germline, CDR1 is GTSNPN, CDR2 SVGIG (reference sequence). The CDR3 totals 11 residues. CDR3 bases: TGTGCCTGGAGCCGACTCGTGGCCCAGCATTTT. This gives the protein CAWSRLVAQHF. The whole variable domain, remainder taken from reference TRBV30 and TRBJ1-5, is SQTIHQWPATLVQPVGSPLSLECTVEGTSNPNLYWYRQAAGRGLQLLFYSVGIGQISSEVPQNLSASRPQDRQFILSSKKLLLSDSGFYLCAWSRLVAQHFGDGTRLSIL.

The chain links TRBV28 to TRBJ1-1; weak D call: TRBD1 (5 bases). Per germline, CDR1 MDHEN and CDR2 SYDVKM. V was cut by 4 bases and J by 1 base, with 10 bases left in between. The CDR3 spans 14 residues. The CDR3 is CASSWQGPNTEAFF. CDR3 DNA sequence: TGTGCCAGCAGTTGGCAGGGCCCGAACACTGAAGCTTTCTTT.

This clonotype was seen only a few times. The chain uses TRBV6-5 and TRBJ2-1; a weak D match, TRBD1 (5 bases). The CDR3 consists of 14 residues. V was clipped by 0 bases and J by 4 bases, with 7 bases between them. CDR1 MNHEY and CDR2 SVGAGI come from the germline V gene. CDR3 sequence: CASSYSDSYNEQFF. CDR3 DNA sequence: TGTGCCAGCAGTTACTCTGACAGTTACAATGAGCAGTTCTTC.

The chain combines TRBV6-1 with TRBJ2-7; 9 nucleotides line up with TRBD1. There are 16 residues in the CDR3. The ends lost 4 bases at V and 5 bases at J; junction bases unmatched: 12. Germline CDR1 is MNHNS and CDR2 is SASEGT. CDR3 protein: CASSGLPRTGENEQYF. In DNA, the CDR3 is TGTGCCAGCAGTGGGCTACCTAGGACAGGGGAGAACGAGCAGTACTTC.

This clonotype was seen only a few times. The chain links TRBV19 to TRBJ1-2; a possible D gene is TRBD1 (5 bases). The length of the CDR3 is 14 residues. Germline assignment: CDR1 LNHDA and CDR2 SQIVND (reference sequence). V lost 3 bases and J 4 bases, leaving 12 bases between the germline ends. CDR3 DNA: TGTGCCAGTAGTATGGCTAGGGGCGGCTATGGCTACACCTTC. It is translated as CASSMARGGYGYTF.

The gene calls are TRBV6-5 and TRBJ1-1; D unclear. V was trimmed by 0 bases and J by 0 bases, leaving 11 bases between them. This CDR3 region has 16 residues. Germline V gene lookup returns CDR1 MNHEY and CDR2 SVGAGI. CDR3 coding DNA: TGTGCCAGCAGTTACTCGAGTGTGGGGATGAACACTGAAGCTTTCTTT. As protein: CASSYSSVGMNTEAFF.

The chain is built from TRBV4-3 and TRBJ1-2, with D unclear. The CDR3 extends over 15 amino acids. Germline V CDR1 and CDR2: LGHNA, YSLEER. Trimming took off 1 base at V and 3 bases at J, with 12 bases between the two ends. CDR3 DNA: TGCGCCAGCAGCCAAGGGGGAGGCACTGACTATGGCTACACCTTC. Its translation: CASSQGGGTDYGYTF.

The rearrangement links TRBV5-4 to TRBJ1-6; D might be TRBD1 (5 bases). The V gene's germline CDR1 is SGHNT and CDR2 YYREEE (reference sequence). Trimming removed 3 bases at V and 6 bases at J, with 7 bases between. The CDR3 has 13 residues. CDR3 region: CASSSGPNSPLHF. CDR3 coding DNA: TGTGCCAGCAGCTCGGGACCTAATTCACCCCTCCACTTT.

CDR3 DNA sequence: TGCAAGCCAGGGGATGGGTATGGCTACACCTTC. Translation gives CKPGDGYGYTF. This rearrangement joins TRBV20-1 to TRBJ1-2; the D gene is possibly TRBD1 (6 bases). CDR3 size: 11 residues. Germline V gives CDR1 DFQATT, CDR2 SNEGSKA (reference sequence).